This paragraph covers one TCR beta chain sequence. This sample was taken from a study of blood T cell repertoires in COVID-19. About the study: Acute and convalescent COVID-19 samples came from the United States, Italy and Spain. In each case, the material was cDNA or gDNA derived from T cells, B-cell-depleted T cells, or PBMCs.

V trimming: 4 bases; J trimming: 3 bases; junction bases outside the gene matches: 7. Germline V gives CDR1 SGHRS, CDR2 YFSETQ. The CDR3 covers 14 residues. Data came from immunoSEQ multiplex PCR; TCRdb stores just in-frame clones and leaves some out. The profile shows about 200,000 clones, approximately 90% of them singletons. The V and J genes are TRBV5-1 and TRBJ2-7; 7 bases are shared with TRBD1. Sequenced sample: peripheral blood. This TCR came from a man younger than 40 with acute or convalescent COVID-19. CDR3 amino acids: CASSPGTASYEQYF. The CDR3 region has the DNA TGCGCCAGCAGCCCCGGGACAGCCAGCTACGAGCAGTACTTC.